One and the same sample provided the 32 T cell receptor beta chains below, sequenced in a study of blood T cell repertoires in COVID-19. Repertoires were generated with immunoSEQ multiplex PCR, while TCRdb's copy carries only in-frame clones and drops some. This sample has 280,000 or so clones, with over 75% found just once. Sequencing was performed on peripheral blood. These receptors all come from a woman aged 55 to 70 with acute or convalescent COVID-19.

This chain joins TRBV23-1 and TRBJ1-3; D might be TRBD1 (5 bases). TRBV23-1 falls under the ORF class, with uncertain function. Trimming shortened V by 4 bases and J by 0 bases, and 13 bases separated the two germline ends. The CDR3 has 16 amino acids. The CDR3 nucleotides are TGCGCCAGCAGTCCGCACCGGGACTTCTCTGGAAACACCATATATTTT. This gives the protein CASSPHRDFSGNTIYF.

V and J are TRBV23-1 and TRBJ1-4; D is perhaps TRBD1 (5 bases). TRBV23-1 is given ORF status, its function remaining uncertain. The germline V and J ends were trimmed by 6 bases and 8 bases, with 22 bases remaining between them. This CDR3 region has 16 residues. The CDR3 protein is CASSEIGGSFWEKLFF. The CDR3 bases are TGCGCCAGCAGCGAAATCGGGGGGTCCTTTTGGGAAAAACTGTTTTTT.

The CDR3, as DNA: TGTGCCAGCCACAGGGTGTTATCCTACGAGCAGTACTTC. Translation gives CASHRVLSYEQYF. The gene calls are TRBV2 and TRBJ2-7, with D perhaps TRBD1 (6 bases). V was cut by 8 bases and J by 1 base, with 12 bases left in between. The CDR3 runs to 13 residues. Germline CDR1 is SNHLY and CDR2 is FYNNEI.

The V gene is TRBV6-1, the J gene TRBJ1-3; D may be TRBD1 (5 bases). V shed 0 bases and J shed 0 bases, with 12 bases lying between them. In germline, CDR1 is MNHNS, CDR2 SASEGT. This CDR3 is built from 17 residues. This chain's CDR3 is CASSEAHGGSSGNTIYF. The CDR3, as DNA: TGTGCCAGCAGTGAAGCTCACGGGGGGAGCTCTGGAAACACCATATATTTT.

This chain connects TRBV5-5 to TRBJ2-7; weak D call: TRBD1 (6 bases). Deletions cut 1 base from V and 0 bases from J, with 8 bases between. The germline CDR1 and CDR2 sequences are SGHKS and YYEKEE (reference sequence). This CDR3 comprises 14 residues. Here the CDR3 reads CASSLRTDSYEQYF. For the CDR3, the DNA is TGTGCCAGCAGCTTGAGGACAGACTCCTACGAGCAGTACTTC. Complete variable domain (other parts from reference TRBV5-5 and TRBJ2-7): DAGVTQSPTHLIKTRGQQVTLRCSPISGHKSVSWYQQVLGQGPQFIFQYYEKEERGRGNFPDRFSARQFPNYSSELNVNALLLGDSALYLCASSLRTDSYEQYFGPGTRLTVT.

V is TRBV7-9 and J is TRBJ2-3; a possible D gene is TRBD1 (5 bases). Trimming stripped 1 base from V and 2 bases from J, with 19 bases between. The CDR3 is 18 residues long. Germline V CDR1 and CDR2: SEHNR, FQNEAQ (reference sequence). The CDR3 DNA reads as TGTGCCAGCAGCTTAGGAGGTGGGGCAGGGCGACTCACAGATACGCAGTATTTT. It codes for CASSLGGGAGRLTDTQYF. The full variable domain, with the rest looked up from reference TRBV7-9 and TRBJ2-3, is DTGVSQNPRHKITKRGQNVTFRCDPISEHNRLYWYRQTLGQGPEFLTYFQNEAQLEKSRLLSDRFSAERPKGSFSTLEIQRTEQGDSAMYLCASSLGGGAGRLTDTQYFGPGTRLTVL.

This sequence joins TRBV12-3 or TRBV12-4 and TRBJ2-5; D perhaps matches TRBD2 (5 bases). The V end was cut by 6 bases, the J end by 7 bases, with 15 bases between. CDR3 size: 13 residues. The DNA for the CDR3 is TGTGCCAGCAGCGGCGTGGGTGGAGGGACCCAGTACTTC. Translating it yields CASSGVGGGTQYF.

The chain is built from TRBV19 and TRBJ1-2, with D possibly being TRBD1 (6 bases). With 5 bases removed from V and 6 bases from J, the gap between germline ends came to 28 bases. This CDR3 has 18 amino acids. Germline lookup yields CDR1 LNHDA and CDR2 SQIVND (reference sequence). The CDR3 bases are TGTGCCAGTAGTGAGGGGGTGGGGCTCACCCCCCTTAAGGATGGCTACACCTTC. Translated: CASSEGVGLTPLKDGYTF. Filled out from reference TRBV19 and TRBJ1-2, the complete variable domain reads DGGITQSPKYLFRKEGQNVTLSCEQNLNHDAMYWYRQDPGQGLRLIYYSQIVNDFQKGDIAEGYSVSREKKESFPLTVTSAQKNPTAFYLCASSEGVGLTPLKDGYTFGSGTRLTVV.

The genes are TRBV6-5 and TRBJ1-5; D is perhaps TRBD1 (6 bases). The CDR3 runs to 13 residues. In germline, CDR1 is MNHEY, CDR2 SVGAGI. V lost 7 bases and J lost 6, with 13 bases in between. The CDR3: CASKGGTSQPQHF. CDR3 nucleotides: TGTGCCAGCAAGGGGGGGACTAGTCAGCCCCAGCATTTT.

This clone came up once. The chain employs TRBV15 and TRBJ1-3, with a weak D call TRBD1 (5 bases). Trimming stripped 3 bases from V and 4 bases from J, with 13 bases between. There are 15 residues in the CDR3. Per the germline V gene, CDR1 is LNHNV and CDR2 is YYDKDF (reference sequence). CDR3 nucleotides: TGTGCCACCAGCAGTCCTCAGGGTACCGGAAACACCATATATTTT. Translating gives CATSSPQGTGNTIYF.

The chain uses TRBV28 and TRBJ2-3, with TRBD1 as a possible D gene (6 bases). Between the trimmed V and J ends, which lost 2 bases and 4 bases, there was a span of 10 bases. The CDR3 extends over 14 amino acids. Per the germline V gene, CDR1 is MDHEN and CDR2 is SYDVKM. CDR3 DNA sequence: TGTGCCAGCAGTTTAACAGGGAAGGCAGATACGCAGTATTTT. It specifies CASSLTGKADTQYF.

This clone has a handful of counts. This rearrangement joins TRBV28 to TRBJ1-2, with D perhaps TRBD1 (5 bases). The ends were cut back, 4 bases at V and 2 bases at J, with 17 bases in the middle. The CDR3 consists of 16 residues. Germline lookup yields CDR1 MDHEN and CDR2 SYDVKM. The CDR3 region is CASSSIGTPRNYGYTF. The CDR3 bases are TGTGCCAGCAGTTCAATCGGGACTCCACGCAACTATGGCTACACCTTC.

The CDR3 here is CAISEQGWNTIYF. In nucleotides, the CDR3 is TGTGCCATCAGTGAACAGGGGTGGAACACCATATATTTT. The chain has TRBV10-3 and TRBJ1-3, with 7 bases that match TRBD1. CDR3 length: 13 amino acids. V lost 3 bases to trimming and J lost 7 bases; unmatched junction nucleotides: 3. Germline-derived CDR1 and CDR2 are ENHRY and SYGVKD.

This chain links TRBV28 with TRBJ1-2; tentatively, D is TRBD1 (6 bases). CDR1 and CDR2 (germline): MDHEN, SYDVKM. Trimming removed 5 bases at V and 4 bases at J, with 11 bases between. The CDR3 has 13 amino acids. DNA of the CDR3: TGTGCCAGCAGTCCGGACAGCCCCTATGGCTACACCTTC. This gives the protein CASSPDSPYGYTF.

The chain has TRBV6-1 and TRBJ2-5, with TRBD2 matching 9 bases. CDR1 is MNHNS, CDR2 SASEGT, per germline. Losses at the gene ends were 10 bases for V and 6 bases for J; bases not matched to a gene: 18. The CDR3 spans 16 residues. CDR3 amino acids: CANNEVCGRDLKTQYF. CDR3 coding DNA: TGTGCCAACAATGAAGTCTGCGGGAGGGATCTGAAGACCCAGTACTTC.

The chain recombines TRBV6-2 or TRBV6-3 with TRBJ1-6, with D unresolved. Trimming stripped 2 bases from V and 7 bases from J, with 9 bases between. This CDR3 contains 14 residues. Germline V lookup: CDR1 MNHEY, CDR2 SVGEGT. The CDR3 here is CASSYGSANSPLHF. DNA of the CDR3: TGTGCCAGCAGTTACGGGAGCGCGAATTCACCCCTCCACTTT.

This clone was seen once. This sequence joins TRBV6-5 and TRBJ1-1; possibly TRBD1 for D (5 bases). Germline V gives CDR1 MNHEY, CDR2 SVGAGI. This CDR3 region has 13 residues. Trimming cost V 8 bases and J 3 bases, with 13 bases left between them. The CDR3 coding sequence is TGTGCCAGCGGGGACGGGAGGGACACTGAAGCTTTCTTT. Protein sequence: CASGDGRDTEAFF.

For the CDR3, the DNA is TGTGCCAGCAGTTTAGGGGGGATCCAGGGTCAGCCCCAGCATTTT. It codes for CASSLGGIQGQPQHF. The genes are TRBV28 and TRBJ1-5; possible D gene TRBD1, 5 bases. Trimming stripped 2 bases from V and 6 bases from J, with 14 bases between. Germline CDR1 is MDHEN and CDR2 is SYDVKM. CDR3 size: 15 residues.

The chain combines TRBV6-2 or TRBV6-3 with TRBJ2-3, with 9 bases lining up with TRBD2. V lost 4 bases, J lost 4 bases, and 15 bases stayed unmatched. The CDR3 runs 18 residues. The germline CDR1 and CDR2 sequences are MNHEY and SVGEGT. The CDR3, as DNA: TGTGCCAGCAGTTTCTACACATTAGCGGGGGCCTTGGCAGATACGCAGTATTTT. Protein sequence: CASSFYTLAGALADTQYF.

The rearrangement uses TRBV5-4 and TRBJ2-1, with 11 bases lining up with TRBD2. J lost 7 bases, V lost 5 bases, and 8 bases had no gene match. The CDR3 is 15 amino acids. Germline CDR1 reads SGHNT; CDR2 reads YYREEE (reference sequence). The CDR3 nucleotides read TGTGCCAGCAGGAGTACTAGCGGGAGTCGGAATGAGCAGTTCTTC. Translation: CASRSTSGSRNEQFF.

The chain joins TRBV5-6 to TRBJ1-2; the match to TRBD1 covers 7 bases. This CDR3 has 14 amino acids. Germline assignment: CDR1 SGHDT and CDR2 YYEEEE. The V segment lost 4 bases and the J segment 4 bases; nucleotides outside the gene matches: 7. The CDR3 loop reads CASSMAGQSYGYTF. The CDR3 DNA reads TGTGCCAGCAGCATGGCGGGACAGAGCTATGGCTACACCTTC.

The chain recombines TRBV7-2 with TRBJ1-4; unclear D gene. From germline, CDR1 is SGHTA and CDR2 FQGNSA. The CDR3 is 13 amino acids. V lost 2 bases to trimming and J lost 7 bases, with 8 bases between them. The CDR3 loop reads CASSLSTVEKLFF. Written as DNA, the CDR3 is TGTGCCAGCAGCTTATCTACGGTTGAAAAACTGTTTTTT.

This chain joins TRBV5-1 and TRBJ1-2; weak D call: TRBD1 (5 bases). Germline V gene sequence: CDR1 SGHRS, CDR2 YFSETQ. This CDR3 region has 13 residues. V shed 4 bases and J shed 7 bases, with 14 bases lying between them. CDR3 in DNA: TGCGCCAGCAGCCCCGACAGAGTCTCTGGCTACACCTTC. Translating it yields CASSPDRVSGYTF.

The chain combines TRBV13 with TRBJ2-2; the match to TRBD2 covers 11 bases. Germline loops: CDR1 PRHDT, CDR2 FYEKMQ (reference sequence). J was trimmed by 0 bases and V by 7 bases; bases with no gene match: 4. The CDR3 length is 16 residues. The CDR3 DNA reads as TGTGCCAGCATCGGACTAGCGGGTGCGAACACCGGGGAGCTGTTTTTT. Translated, it gives CASIGLAGANTGELFF. Combining the CDR3 with reference TRBV13 and TRBJ2-2 gives the whole variable domain AAGVIQSPRHLIKEKRETATLKCYPIPRHDTVYWYQQGPGQDPQFLISFYEKMQSDKGSIPDRFSAQQFSDYHSELNMSSLELGDSALYFCASIGLAGANTGELFFGEGSRLTVL.

This chain's CDR3 is CASSPQGHTEAFF. The CDR3 region has the DNA TGTGCCAGCAGCCCACAGGGACACACTGAAGCTTTCTTT. The chain employs TRBV14 and TRBJ1-1; tentatively, D is TRBD1 (6 bases). CDR3 size: 13 residues. V dropped 4 bases and J dropped 3 bases, with 9 bases sitting between them. Per germline, CDR1 SGHDN and CDR2 FVKESK.

This rearrangement joins TRBV30 to TRBJ1-5, with TRBD1 identical over 8 bases. Trimming removed 3 bases from V and 0 bases from J; junction bases left unmatched: 1. Per the germline V gene, CDR1 is GTSNPN and CDR2 is SVGIG (reference sequence). CDR3 length equals 14 residues. The CDR3 protein is CAWSGTGSNQPQHF. The CDR3 DNA reads as TGTGCCTGGAGCGGGACAGGTAGCAATCAGCCCCAGCATTTT.

The chain links TRBV28 to TRBJ1-2; D unclear. V lost 2 bases, J lost 8 bases, and 9 bases lay in between. Germline V gene data show CDR1 as MDHEN and CDR2 as SYDVKM. The CDR3 length is 12 residues. CDR3 DNA: TGTGCCAGCAGTTTAGGGCCGGGAGGCTACACCTTC. This gives the protein CASSLGPGGYTF.

The chain recombines TRBV7-2 with TRBJ1-1, with D perhaps TRBD1 (6 bases). The germline CDR1 and CDR2 sequences are SGHTA and FQGNSA. V gave up 1 base and J gave up 0 bases, with 12 bases separating them. The CDR3 runs 16 residues. The CDR3 protein is CASSLGGGRLNTEAFF. The CDR3 region has the DNA TGTGCCAGCAGCTTAGGGGGGGGCCGCCTGAACACTGAAGCTTTCTTT. Drawing the rest from reference TRBV7-2 and TRBJ1-1, the complete variable domain is GAGVSQSPSNKVTEKGKDVELRCDPISGHTALYWYRQSLGQGLEFLIYFQGNSAPDKSGLPSDRFSAERTGGSVSTLTIQRTQQEDSAVYLCASSLGGGRLNTEAFFGQGTRLTVV.

The rearrangement joins TRBV30 to TRBJ2-6; TRBD1 matches at 9 bases. The CDR3 spans 14 residues. The V segment lost 5 bases and the J segment 4 bases; nucleotides outside the gene matches: 3. Germline CDR1 GTSNPN, CDR2 SVGIG (reference sequence). CDR3 nucleotides: TGTGCCTGGTACAGGGGGCGAGGGGCCAACGTCCTGACTTTC. It encodes CAWYRGRGANVLTF.

This chain joins TRBV6-5 and TRBJ2-3; 9 bases fit TRBD2. Germline CDR1 reads MNHEY; CDR2 reads SVGAGI. J gave up 10 bases and V 6 bases, and 11 bases lay outside the gene matches. The CDR3 is 14 amino acids. The CDR3 nucleotides read TGTGCCAGCAGCGGACTAGCGACCCCTGAAGCGCAGTATTTT. This gives the protein CASSGLATPEAQYF.

This chain uses TRBV10-3 with TRBJ2-1; 11 bases match TRBD2. Losses at the gene ends were 4 bases for V and 2 bases for J; bases not matched to a gene: 4. Germline values: CDR1 ENHRY, CDR2 SYGVKD. This CDR3 is built from 16 residues. The CDR3 loop reads CAISGSGRETYNEQFF. The CDR3 DNA sequence: TGTGCCATCAGTGGTAGCGGGAGGGAAACCTACAATGAGCAGTTCTTC.

This clone was seen more than once but under ten times. The junction shows a germline mismatch at one end, possibly a read error. The V and J genes are TRBV5-1 and TRBJ1-5; D is uncertain. The CDR3 is 15 residues long. Germline V gene data show CDR1 as SGHRS and CDR2 as YFSETQ. The CDR3 region has the DNA TGCGCCAGCAGTTTGGACGCGAATAGCAATCAGCCCCAGCATTTT. This sequence encodes CASSLDANSNQPQHF.